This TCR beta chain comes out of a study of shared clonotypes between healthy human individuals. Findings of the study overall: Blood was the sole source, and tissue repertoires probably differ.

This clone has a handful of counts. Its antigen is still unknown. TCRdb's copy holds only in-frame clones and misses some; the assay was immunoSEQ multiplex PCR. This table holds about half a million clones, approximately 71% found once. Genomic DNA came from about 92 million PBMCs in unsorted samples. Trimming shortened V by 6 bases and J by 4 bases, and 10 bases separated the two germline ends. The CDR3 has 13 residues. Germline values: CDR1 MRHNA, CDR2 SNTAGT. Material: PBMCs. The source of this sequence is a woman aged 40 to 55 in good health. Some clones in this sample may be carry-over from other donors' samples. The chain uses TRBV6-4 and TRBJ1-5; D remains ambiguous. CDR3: CASSLDSNQPQHF. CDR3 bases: TGTGCCAGCAGCCTGGACTCTAATCAGCCCCAGCATTTT.